This T cell receptor beta chain was recovered during a study of T cells after yellow fever vaccination. Study results and caveats: Reappearance after the booster was seen for most primary-vaccination clones, at about 95% CD4 and 88% CD8.

Template switching with 5'RACE generated the TCR cDNA and added a universal primer site and UMIs. MiXCR was run by TCRdb on the 5' RACE reads, yielding one entry per CDR3 protein. Of some 220,000 distinct CDR3 sequences listed, 2.5% to 3.5% are singletons. The CDR3 consists of 15 residues. The germline CDR1 and CDR2 sequences are LGHDT and YNNKEL (reference sequence). The V end lost 1 base, the J end lost 2 bases, and 8 bases lay between the germline ends. Many counts were recorded for this clonotype. Its antigen is still unknown. The clonotype comes from a man aged 18 to 35 who received the YFV17D yellow fever vaccine. The chain couples TRBV3-1 to TRBJ2-2; D gene uncertain. The sequences come from CD4+ T cells sorted from PBMCs, collected 10 days after the yellow fever booster vaccination. CDR3 DNA: TGTGCCAGCAGCCAAGTCAGCCCAAACACCGGGGAGCTGTTTTTT. This translates into CASSQVSPNTGELFF.